This TCR beta chain was captured by sequencing in a study of tumor-infiltrating lymphocytes in primary liver carcinoma. Overall study: There were roughly 3.5 to 7.13 million productive TCRbeta reads per sample, a yield similar across tissue types. Points from the study as a whole: Researchers did not compare CD4+ and CD8+ repertoires, as samples were bulk unsorted. Tumor-adjacent and tumor-blood pairs shared less of their repertoires than tumor region pairs shared.

The CDR3 is made up of 15 amino acids. CDR1 SGHAT and CDR2 FQNNGV come from the germline V gene. The input was approximately 500 ng total RNA; TCR beta cDNA was made from it with a constant-region primer. TCR beta libraries came from three nested multiplex PCR rounds using slightly modified ARM-PCR. Investigators reported that the first two PCR rounds, at 10 cycles each, used TRBV1-TRBV30 forward primers with a C-beta reverse primer. TCRdb reanalysed the multiplex PCR reads using MiXCR and keeps one entry per CDR3 protein. Here the sample spans about 300,000 distinct CDR3 sequences, over 55% being singletons. Unsorted whole blood served as the source of blood RNA, and germline DNA was extracted as well. Regarding this clonotype: Antigen specificity is unknown.

Sequenced: peripheral blood. The V call is TRBV11-2, the J call TRBJ2-1, with TRBD2 matching over 9 bases. The assigned J gene may be wrong: the sequence end matches TRBJ2-7 better. The source of this sequence is a man aged 40-50 years with primary liver carcinoma and hepatitis B virus infection. This chain's CDR3 is CASSSSGRLPYEQYF. The DNA of the CDR3 is TGTGCCAGCAGTTCGAGCGGGAGGTTACCCTACGAGCAGTACTTC.